The 16 T cell receptor beta chains in this list originate from one sample, sequenced in a study of T cell responses to AZD1222 COVID-19 vaccine. Produced via immunoSEQ multiplex PCR; TCRdb's table is partial and in-frame only. This table holds some 170,000 clones, about 88% found once. Here the sequenced sample was peripheral blood, taken on day 0 of AZD1222 vaccination. The receptors were sampled from an adult in good health.

This clone was observed a single time. The V call is TRBV30, the J call TRBJ1-5; D not certain. This CDR3 has 13 residues. Germline CDR1 and CDR2: GTSNPN and SVGIG (reference sequence). V lost 2 bases and J lost 4, with 9 bases in between. The DNA of the CDR3 is TGTGCCTGGAGTCCTGCTTCAAATCAGCCCCAGCATTTT. This sequence encodes CAWSPASNQPQHF.

The gene calls are TRBV12-3 or TRBV12-4 and TRBJ1-1; D ambiguous. Between the trimmed V and J ends, which lost 4 bases and 1 base, there was a span of 7 bases. The CDR3 sequence is 13 residues long. CDR3 in DNA: TGTGCCAGCAGTTACCAGGAGAACACTGAAGCTTTCTTT. Protein: CASSYQENTEAFF.

This chain uses TRBV3-1 (or the pseudogene TRBV3-2) with TRBJ1-4; a possible D gene is TRBD1 (6 bases). Germline V gene sequence: CDR1 LGHDT, CDR2 YNNKEL (reference sequence). V was shortened by 1 base and J by 7 bases, with 13 bases between the two germline ends. This CDR3 contains 15 residues. The chain's CDR3 is CASSQVTGGSEKLFF. The CDR3 DNA reads TGTGCCAGCAGCCAAGTCACGGGGGGCAGTGAAAAACTGTTTTTT.

A remark on this clone: The sample holds other DNA sequences that translate to the same CDR3. Here the CDR3 DNA reads TGTGCCAGCAGTTCGGACAGGGGTAACTATGGCTACACCTTC. Its protein product is CASSSDRGNYGYTF. The chain combines TRBV6-5 with TRBJ1-2; the match to TRBD1 covers 9 bases. Germline assignment: CDR1 MNHEY and CDR2 SVGAGI. Trimming at V came to 4 bases and at J to 1 base, leaving 1 base not matched to a gene. This CDR3 spans 14 amino acids.

The CDR3 region has the DNA TGTGCCAGCAGTGCTTGGGGGGAGAGCTCCTACAATGAGCAGTTCTTC. Translation: CASSAWGESSYNEQFF. The rearrangement uses TRBV28 and TRBJ2-1; D may be TRBD2 (6 bases). Trimming pared 5 bases from V and 0 bases from J, leaving 14 bases between. This CDR3 contains 16 residues. CDR1 is MDHEN, CDR2 SYDVKM, per germline.

The chain couples TRBV2 to TRBJ2-5, with 7 positions matching TRBD2. CDR1 and CDR2 (germline): SNHLY, FYNNEI. This CDR3 is 14 amino acids long. The ends lost 5 bases at V and 7 bases at J; junction bases unmatched: 10. The CDR3 loop is CASSQLVSGGTQYF. CDR3 DNA: TGTGCCAGCAGTCAACTAGTGTCGGGAGGGACCCAGTACTTC.

The V gene is TRBV28, the J gene TRBJ2-3, with D possibly being TRBD1 (5 bases). This CDR3 spans 13 amino acids. The germline CDR1 and CDR2 sequences are MDHEN and SYDVKM. The V and J ends lost 8 bases and 10 bases respectively, with 19 bases between them. The CDR3: CASAPPWEGAQYF. Here the CDR3 DNA reads TGTGCCAGCGCTCCCCCCTGGGAAGGGGCGCAGTATTTT.

The chain joins TRBV5-4 to TRBJ2-3; tentatively, D is TRBD1 (7 bases). The germline V and J ends were trimmed by 4 bases and 2 bases, with 23 bases remaining between them. The CDR3 is 18 amino acids. Germline CDR1 SGHNT, CDR2 YYREEE (reference sequence). CDR3 DNA: TGTGCCAGCAGCCGTTGGGGGGCCGGAGGGGGCAACACAGATACGCAGTATTTT. This gives the protein CASSRWGAGGGNTDTQYF.

The chain couples TRBV6-5 to TRBJ2-2; TRBD1 or TRBD2 may be the D gene (5 bases each). Germline CDR1 MNHEY, CDR2 SVGAGI. Between the trimmed V and J ends, which lost 3 bases and 8 bases, there was a span of 16 bases. The CDR3 length is 15 residues. CDR3 sequence (DNA): TGTGCCAGCAGTTATTCGGGGCCCCCCAGGGGGGAGCTGTTTTTT. It is translated as CASSYSGPPRGELFF.

This clone appeared a few times. The V call is TRBV10-3, the J call TRBJ1-3; D is uncertain. Germline CDR1 ENHRY, CDR2 SYGVKD. V was clipped by 8 bases and J by 0 bases, with 11 bases between them. This CDR3 has 14 amino acids. The CDR3 loop reads CAISGRDSGNTIYF. The CDR3 nucleotides are TGTGCCATCTCTGGGAGGGACTCTGGAAACACCATATATTTT.

V gene TRBV7-2 combines with J gene TRBJ1-3, with no clear D. V lost 5 bases to trimming and J lost 4 bases, with 6 bases between them. Germline assignment: CDR1 SGHTA and CDR2 FQGNSA. The CDR3 extends over 12 amino acids. CDR3 amino acids: CASSPTGNTIYF. In nucleotides, the CDR3 is TGTGCCAGCAGCCCGACAGGAAACACCATATATTTT.

In its sample, this clone was seen once. The chain couples TRBV12-3 or TRBV12-4 to TRBJ2-1; D remains unclear. V lost 3 bases, J lost 10 bases, and 10 bases lay in between. The CDR3 covers 12 residues. The CDR3 bases are TGTGCCAGCAGTTTTTGGCGCAAGGAGCAGTTCTTC. Translation gives CASSFWRKEQFF.

This sequence joins TRBV11-3 and TRBJ2-1, with D unresolved. Trimming took off 8 bases at V and 8 bases at J, with 10 bases between the two ends. This CDR3 comprises 11 residues. Germline CDR1 is SGHNT and CDR2 is YENEEA. CDR3 nucleotide sequence: TGTGCCAGCTCTAAGGGATATGAGCAGTTCTTC. It encodes CASSKGYEQFF.

The J gene is TRBJ1-6, the V gene TRBV19; the D is unclear. The germline V gene has CDR1 LNHDA and CDR2 SQIVND (reference sequence). V lost 0 bases, J lost 5 bases, and 5 bases lay in between. The CDR3 spans 14 residues. The CDR3 spells CASSIDGDNSPLHF. Written as DNA, the CDR3 is TGTGCCAGTAGTATAGATGGGGATAATTCACCCCTCCACTTT.

The V call is TRBV5-5, the J call TRBJ1-4; 7 bases are a match to TRBD1. Trimming at V came to 4 bases and at J to 5 bases, leaving 11 bases not matched to a gene. The CDR3 has 16 residues. Germline CDR1 and CDR2: SGHKS and YYEKEE (reference sequence). The CDR3 DNA follows: TGTGCCAGCAGCCGTGAGACAGGGAAGTCGAATGAAAAACTGTTTTTT. Protein product: CASSRETGKSNEKLFF.

V is TRBV9 and J is TRBJ1-2, with 7 nucleotides matching TRBD1. With V trimmed by 2 bases and J by 4 bases, 8 bases remained unmatched. Per germline, CDR1 SGDLS and CDR2 YYNGEE. The CDR3 is made up of 15 amino acids. CDR3 in amino acids: CASSVGGQSVYGYTF. CDR3 sequence (DNA): TGTGCCAGCAGCGTGGGGGGACAGTCTGTCTATGGCTACACCTTC. Variable domain in full (rest from reference TRBV9 and TRBJ1-2): DSGVTQTPKHLITATGQRVTLRCSPRSGDLSVYWYQQSLDQGLQFLIQYYNGEERAKGNILERFSAQQFPDLHSELNLSSLELGDSALYFCASSVGGQSVYGYTFGSGTRLTVV.